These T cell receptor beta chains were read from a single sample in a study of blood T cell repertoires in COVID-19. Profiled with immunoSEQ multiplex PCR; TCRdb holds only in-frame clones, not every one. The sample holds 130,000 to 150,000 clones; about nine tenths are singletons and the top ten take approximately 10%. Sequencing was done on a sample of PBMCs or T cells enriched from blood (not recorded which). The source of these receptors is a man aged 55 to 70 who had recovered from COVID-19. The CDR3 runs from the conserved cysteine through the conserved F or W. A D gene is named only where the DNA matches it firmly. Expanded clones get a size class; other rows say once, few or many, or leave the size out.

CASSELAKGQDTQYF TGCGCCAGCAGTGAGTTGGCGAAGGGGCAAGATACGCAGTATTTT TRBV10-1 . . TRBJ2-3
CASRTPGLVAKNIQYF TGTGCCAGCAGAACACCGGGGTTAGTAGCCAAAAACATTCAGTACTTC TRBV28 . . TRBJ2-4
CASIQAGGGYGYTF TGTGCCAGCATCCAGGCAGGGGGAGGCTATGGCTACACCTTC TRBV28 TRBD1 . TRBJ1-2
CASRQGAGGNTIYF TGTGCCAGCAGACAGGGGGCTGGGGGAAACACCATATATTTT TRBV27 TRBD1 once TRBJ1-3
CATSRDHTSGANVLTF TGTGCCACCAGCAGAGATCACACCTCTGGGGCCAACGTCCTGACTTTC TRBV15 . . TRBJ2-6
CASSLDGGSSYGYTF TGTGCCAGCAGCTTAGACGGGGGATCCTCATATGGCTACACCTTC TRBV7-9 . . TRBJ1-2
CAWSVQGSPLHF TGTGCCTGGAGTGTCCAGGGTTCACCCCTCCACTTT TRBV30 . . TRBJ1-6
CASSLEPGQGNGYTF TGTGCCAGCAGCTTGGAGCCGGGACAGGGGAACGGCTACACCTTC TRBV5-4 TRBD1 . TRBJ1-2
CASLSSYNSPLHF TGTGCCAGTCTGAGCTCCTATAATTCACCCCTCCACTTT TRBV28 . . TRBJ1-6
CASSRTNYNEQFF TGTGCCAGCAGCCGGACTAACTACAATGAGCAGTTCTTC TRBV6-5 . . TRBJ2-1
CATSPGGPYEQYF TGTGCCACCTCACCAGGAGGCCCCTACGAGCAGTACTTC TRBV24-1 . . TRBJ2-7
CATSDPRVGGNTIYF TGTGCCACCAGTGACCCCAGGGTAGGGGGAAACACCATATATTTT TRBV24-1 . . TRBJ1-3
CASSPLLVLGAGEQYF TGTGCCAGTAGTCCCCTCCTGGTTCTAGGCGCGGGGGAGCAGTACTTC TRBV19 . . TRBJ2-7
CASSRSGTGDATNEKLFF TGTGCCAGCTCACGCTCCGGGACAGGGGATGCAACTAATGAAAAACTGTTTTTT TRBV18 TRBD1 . TRBJ1-4
CASSELRSGELFF TGTGCCAGCAGTGAACTGAGGTCCGGGGAGCTGTTTTTT TRBV6-1 . few TRBJ2-2
CASSRGTQSNQPQHF TGTGCCAGCAGTAGGGGGACACAGAGCAATCAGCCCCAGCATTTT TRBV7-9 . . TRBJ1-5
CASTRTENSPLHF TGTGCCAGTACCCGGACAGAGAATTCACCCCTCCACTTT TRBV19 . medium-sized TRBJ1-6
CASSPQGGPWGYTF TGTGCCAGCAGCCCTCAGGGGGGCCCCTGGGGCTACACCTTC TRBV9 TRBD1 . TRBJ1-2
CAISIGLSGSSRQFF TGTGCCATCAGTATTGGCCTTAGCGGGAGTTCACGGCAGTTCTTC TRBV10-3 TRBD2 . TRBJ2-1
CASSPSLSFDEQFF TGTGCCAGCTCACCGAGTCTTAGCTTCGATGAGCAGTTCTTC TRBV18 . . TRBJ2-1
CASSPGQGTGELFF TGTGCCAGTAGTCCCGGACAGGGAACCGGGGAGCTGTTTTTT TRBV19 TRBD1 few TRBJ2-2
CASSLLGGQYF TGTGCCAGCAGCTTGTTGGGAGGGCAGTACTTC TRBV7-9 . . TRBJ2-7
CASRRDGGNEKLFF TGTGCCAGCAGGCGGGACGGAGGAAATGAAAAACTGTTTTTT TRBV5-4 . . TRBJ1-4
CASSPPGGGYTF TGTGCCAGCAGTCCCCCGGGAGGCGGCTACACCTTC TRBV28 . . TRBJ1-2
CASSLRTGSQQYF TGTGCCAGCAGCTTAAGGACAGGATCCCAGCAGTACTTC TRBV5-8 TRBD1 . TRBJ2-7
CASSEALAGEQYF TGTGCCAGCAGTGAAGCGCTCGCCGGCGAGCAGTACTTC TRBV6-1 . . TRBJ2-7
CASSLVALQYNEQFF TGTGCCAGCAGCTTAGTTGCGCTACAGTACAATGAGCAGTTCTTC TRBV7-8 . . TRBJ2-1
CASSSTQGTSTDTQYF TGTGCCAGCAGCTCCACCCAGGGTACGAGCACAGATACGCAGTATTTT TRBV7-9 . . TRBJ2-3
CASSFPGQGAAFF TGTGCCAGCAGTTTTCCCGGCCAGGGGGCTGCTTTCTTT TRBV27 TRBD1 . TRBJ1-1
CASSHTGDPYNEQFF TGTGCCAGCAGTCACACAGGGGACCCCTACAATGAGCAGTTCTTC TRBV14 TRBD1 few TRBJ2-1
CASSRDRGPEKLFF TGTGCCAGCAGCAGGGACAGGGGGCCTGAAAAACTGTTTTTT TRBV7-6 TRBD1 . TRBJ1-4
CASSAEGIGETQYF TGTGCCAGCAGCGCTGAGGGTATCGGAGAGACCCAGTACTTC TRBV9 . . TRBJ2-5
CASSLAPGGGSYEQYF TGTGCCAGCAGCTTGGCCCCCGGGGGGGGCTCCTACGAGCAGTACTTC TRBV5-6 TRBD2 few TRBJ2-7
CASSLGSGKEAFF TGTGCCAGCAGCTTAGGGTCCGGGAAGGAAGCTTTCTTT TRBV7-6 . once TRBJ1-1
CASSQEVLAKSYGYTF TGCGCCAGCAGCCAAGAGGTTTTAGCGAAGAGTTATGGCTACACCTTC TRBV4-1 . . TRBJ1-2
CASTPRGKEKLFF TGTGCCAGCACCCCCCGGGGTAAAGAAAAACTGTTTTTT TRBV28 . . TRBJ1-4
CASSQGHSTGELFF TGTGCCAGCAGCCAGGGACACTCCACCGGGGAGCTGTTTTTT TRBV7-6 . . TRBJ2-2
CASSFQAENTGELFF TGTGCCAGCAGTTTTCAGGCAGAGAACACCGGGGAGCTGTTTTTT TRBV6-2/TRBV6-3 . many TRBJ2-2
CASSQNRITEAFF TGTGCCAGCAGCCAAAACAGGATCACTGAAGCTTTCTTT TRBV28 . . TRBJ1-1
CASTRSGTVNYGYTF TGTGCCAGCACCCGTTCCGGGACAGTTAACTATGGCTACACCTTC TRBV7-8 TRBD1 once TRBJ1-2
CAWSMLAGNEKLFF TGTGCCTGGAGCATGTTGGCAGGCAATGAAAAACTGTTTTTT TRBV30 . . TRBJ1-4
CSARTSNEQFF TGCAGTGCTCGAACTAGCAATGAGCAGTTCTTC TRBV20-1 . . TRBJ2-1
CASSRSGRGGNQPQHF TGTGCCAGCAGCCGGAGCGGCAGGGGAGGCAATCAGCCCCAGCATTTT TRBV5-6 . . TRBJ1-5
CASSTQAYYGYTF TGTGCCAGTAGTACGCAGGCCTACTATGGCTACACCTTC TRBV19 . . TRBJ1-2
CASRRGGEKLFF TGTGCCAGCCGACGGGGAGGGGAAAAACTGTTTTTT TRBV2 . once TRBJ1-4
CASSIRQGHQETQYF TGTGCCAGCAGCATAAGACAGGGCCACCAAGAGACCCAGTACTTC TRBV7-3 TRBD1 . TRBJ2-5
CASSKGGAGQPQHF TGTGCCAGCAGTAAAGGGGGCGCAGGGCAGCCCCAGCATTTT TRBV28 TRBD1 . TRBJ1-5
CASSFRGRGSYEQYF TGTGCCAGCAGCTTCAGGGGGCGGGGTTCCTACGAGCAGTACTTC TRBV5-4 TRBD1 . TRBJ2-7
CASTWQGMEYEQYF TGTGCCAGCACTTGGCAGGGGATGGAATACGAGCAGTACTTC TRBV2 . . TRBJ2-7
CASSPAWTSANEQFF TGTGCCAGCTCACCGGCATGGACTAGTGCCAATGAGCAGTTCTTC TRBV18 TRBD2 . TRBJ2-1
CASSESTANHEAFF TGCGCCAGCAGTGAGTCGACAGCGAACCATGAAGCTTTCTTT TRBV10-1 . . TRBJ1-1
CASSPPGHPTYEQYF TGTGCCAGCAGTCCCCCGGGACACCCAACCTACGAGCAGTACTTC TRBV27 . few TRBJ2-7
CASSASRGTNEKLFF TGTGCCAGCAGCGCGTCCAGGGGAACTAATGAAAAACTGTTTTTT TRBV7-6 . . TRBJ1-4
CACRTAAYEQYF TGTGCCTGTCGGACAGCTGCCTACGAGCAGTACTTC TRBV30 . . TRBJ2-7
CASRERLAGGGELFF TGTGCCAGCAGGGAGAGGCTAGCGGGTGGCGGGGAGCTGTTTTTT TRBV28 TRBD2 . TRBJ2-2
CASTLTPGPGGTEAFF TGTGCCAGCACCCTCACTCCGGGGCCCGGGGGCACTGAAGCTTTCTTT TRBV28 . . TRBJ1-1
CASSPVLRVNSPLHF TGTGCCAGCAGTCCGGTTCTGCGGGTCAATTCACCCCTCCACTTT TRBV6-5 . . TRBJ1-6
CAWSVRVIEAFF TGTGCCTGGAGTGTACGGGTGATAGAAGCTTTCTTT TRBV30 . . TRBJ1-1
CASSVGSGVVTQYF TGTGCCAGCAGCGTGGGTAGCGGGGTCGTTACGCAGTATTTT TRBV14 TRBD2 . TRBJ2-3
CASRSGSDYGYTF TGCGCCAGCAGGTCAGGGTCGGACTATGGCTACACCTTC TRBV5-1 . . TRBJ1-2